The sample holds a few counts of the clone carrying this TCR beta chain. Its specificity is unknown. The germline CDR1 and CDR2 sequences are MDHEN and SYDVKM. The length of the CDR3 is 13 residues. The V and J ends lost 8 bases and 3 bases respectively, with 11 bases between them. This record belongs to a study of identical twins. General study points: Reduced insertions were recorded for abundant cord blood beta clonotypes, with no such pattern in memory repertoires. For out-of-frame alpha sequences shared by twins, low generation probability was in excess.

TCRdb fed the 5' RACE reads into MiXCR, producing one record per CDR3 protein. Among 200,000 to 250,000 distinct CDR3 sequences, under 10% were seen once, and the ten largest hold about 1.9%. The sample also formed part of further work on yellow fever vaccine responses in identical twins.

The sample consisted of memory (CD45RO+) T cells sorted from blood. This chain joins TRBV28 and TRBJ2-4; D is perhaps TRBD2 (5 bases). The clonotype originates from a woman under 30 in good health. CDR3 sequence reads: CASSGFGKNIQYF. The CDR3 region has the DNA TGTGCCAGCTCGGGGTTCGGCAAAAACATTCAGTACTTC.